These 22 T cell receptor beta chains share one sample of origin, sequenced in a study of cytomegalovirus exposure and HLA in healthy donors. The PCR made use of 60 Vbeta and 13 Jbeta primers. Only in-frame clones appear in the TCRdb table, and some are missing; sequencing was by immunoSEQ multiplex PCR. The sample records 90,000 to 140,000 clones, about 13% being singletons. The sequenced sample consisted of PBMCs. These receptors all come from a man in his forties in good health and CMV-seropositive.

The CDR3 bases are TGCGCCAGCAGCCAAGGTAGCCCGACACCCCTCCACTTT. It encodes CASSQGSPTPLHF. The chain uses TRBV4-3 and TRBJ1-6; D gene ambiguous. Trimming left V 1 base short and J 11 bases short, with 9 bases between. The CDR3 is 13 amino acids. Germline CDR1 is LGHNA and CDR2 is YSLEER.

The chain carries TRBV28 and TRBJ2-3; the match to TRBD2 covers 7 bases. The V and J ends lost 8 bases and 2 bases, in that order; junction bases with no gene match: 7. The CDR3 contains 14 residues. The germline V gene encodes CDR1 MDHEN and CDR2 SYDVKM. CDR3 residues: CASGLGVDTDTQYF. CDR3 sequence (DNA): TGTGCCAGCGGACTAGGAGTCGACACAGATACGCAGTATTTT.

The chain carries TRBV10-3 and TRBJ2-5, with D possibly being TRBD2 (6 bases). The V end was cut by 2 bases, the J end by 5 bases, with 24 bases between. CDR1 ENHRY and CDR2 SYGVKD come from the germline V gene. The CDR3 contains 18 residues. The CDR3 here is CAISERPLRRETRETQYF. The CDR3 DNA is TGTGCCATCAGTGAGCGACCCCTCAGACGGGAGACGAGGGAGACCCAGTACTTC.

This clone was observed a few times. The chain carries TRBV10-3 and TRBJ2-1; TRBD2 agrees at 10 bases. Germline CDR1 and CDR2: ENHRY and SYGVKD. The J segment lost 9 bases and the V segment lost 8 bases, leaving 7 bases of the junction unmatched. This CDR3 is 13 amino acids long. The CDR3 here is CAIWTSGLGEQFF. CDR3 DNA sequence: TGTGCCATCTGGACTAGCGGTCTTGGTGAGCAGTTCTTC.

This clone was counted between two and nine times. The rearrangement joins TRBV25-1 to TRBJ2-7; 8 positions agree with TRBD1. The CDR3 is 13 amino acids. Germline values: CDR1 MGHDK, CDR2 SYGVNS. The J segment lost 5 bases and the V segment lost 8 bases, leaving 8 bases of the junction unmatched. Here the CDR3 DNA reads TGTGCCAGCCATGGTGACAGGGGCCACGAGCAGTACTTC. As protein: CASHGDRGHEQYF.

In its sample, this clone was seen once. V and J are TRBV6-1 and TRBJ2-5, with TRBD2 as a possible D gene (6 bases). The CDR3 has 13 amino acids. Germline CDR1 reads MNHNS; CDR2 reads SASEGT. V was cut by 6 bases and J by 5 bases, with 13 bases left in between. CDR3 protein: CASREMEGETQYF. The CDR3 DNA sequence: TGTGCCAGCAGGGAGATGGAGGGGGAGACCCAGTACTTC.

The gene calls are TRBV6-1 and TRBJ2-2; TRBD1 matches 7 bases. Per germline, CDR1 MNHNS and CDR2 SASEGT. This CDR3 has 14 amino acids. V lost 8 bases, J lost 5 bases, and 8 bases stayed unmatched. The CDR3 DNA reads TGTGCCAGCCCCAGACAGGGTTGGACCGGGGAGCTGTTTTTT. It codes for CASPRQGWTGELFF.

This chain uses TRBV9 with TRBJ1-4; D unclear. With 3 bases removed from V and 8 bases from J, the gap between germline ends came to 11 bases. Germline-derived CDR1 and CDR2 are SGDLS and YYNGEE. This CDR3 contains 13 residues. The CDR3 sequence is CASSADLGEKLFF. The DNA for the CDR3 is TGTGCCAGCAGCGCCGATCTGGGCGAAAAACTGTTTTTT.

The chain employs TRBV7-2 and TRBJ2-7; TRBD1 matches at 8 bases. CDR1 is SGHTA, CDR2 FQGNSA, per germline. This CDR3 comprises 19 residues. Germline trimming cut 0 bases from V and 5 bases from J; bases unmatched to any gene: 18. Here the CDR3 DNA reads TGTGCCAGCAGCTTAGCTCGGACAGGGTTTCGGAGTGCCCTGCACGAGCAGTACTTC. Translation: CASSLARTGFRSALHEQYF.

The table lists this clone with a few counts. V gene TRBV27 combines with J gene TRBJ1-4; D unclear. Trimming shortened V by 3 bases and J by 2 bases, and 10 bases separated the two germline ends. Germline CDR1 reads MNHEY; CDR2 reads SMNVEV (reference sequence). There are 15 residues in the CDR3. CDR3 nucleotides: TGTGCCAGCAGTTTCGGGTCAGCGACTAATGAAAAACTGTTTTTT. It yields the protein CASSFGSATNEKLFF.

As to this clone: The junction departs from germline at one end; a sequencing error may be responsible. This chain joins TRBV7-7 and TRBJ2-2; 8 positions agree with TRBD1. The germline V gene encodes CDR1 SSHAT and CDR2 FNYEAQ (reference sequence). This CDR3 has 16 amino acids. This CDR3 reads CASSHYDRGQTGELFF. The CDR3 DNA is TGTGCTAGCAGCCATTATGACAGGGGTCAGACCGGGGAGCTGTTTTTT.

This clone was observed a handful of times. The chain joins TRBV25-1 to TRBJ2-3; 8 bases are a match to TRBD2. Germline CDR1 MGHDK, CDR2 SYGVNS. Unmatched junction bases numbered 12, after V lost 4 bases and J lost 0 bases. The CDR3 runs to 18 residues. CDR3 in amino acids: CASSVTATSGTSTDTQYF. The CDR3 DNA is TGTGCCAGCAGTGTGACAGCCACTAGCGGCACTAGCACAGATACGCAGTATTTT.

Here the CDR3 reads CASSLGAPSDYEQYF. The CDR3 DNA reads TGCGCCAGCAGCTTGGGGGCCCCCTCTGACTACGAGCAGTACTTC. The chain uses TRBV5-1 and TRBJ2-7; no clear D. This CDR3 comprises 15 residues. Germline V CDR1 and CDR2: SGHRS, YFSETQ. The V gene lost 0 bases and the J gene lost 3 bases, with 13 bases spanning the gap.

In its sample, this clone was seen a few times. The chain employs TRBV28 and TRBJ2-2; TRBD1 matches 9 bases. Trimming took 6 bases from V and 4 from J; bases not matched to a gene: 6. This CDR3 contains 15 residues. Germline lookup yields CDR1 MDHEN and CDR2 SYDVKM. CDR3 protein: CASRGDRAGTGELFF. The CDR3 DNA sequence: TGTGCCAGCAGGGGGGACAGGGCGGGCACCGGGGAGCTGTTTTTT.

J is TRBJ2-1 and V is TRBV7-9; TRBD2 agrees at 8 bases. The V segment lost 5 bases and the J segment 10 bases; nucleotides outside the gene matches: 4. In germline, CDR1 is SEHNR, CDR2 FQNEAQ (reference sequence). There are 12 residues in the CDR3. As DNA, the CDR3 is TGTGCCAGCAGCAGCGGGAGAGGGGAGCAGTTCTTC. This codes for CASSSGRGEQFF.

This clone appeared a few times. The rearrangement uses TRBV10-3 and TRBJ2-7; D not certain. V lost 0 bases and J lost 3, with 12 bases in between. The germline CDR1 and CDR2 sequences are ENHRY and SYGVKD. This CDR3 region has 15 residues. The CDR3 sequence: CAISESLSSGYEQYF. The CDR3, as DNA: TGTGCCATCAGTGAGTCTTTAAGTTCGGGCTACGAGCAGTACTTC.

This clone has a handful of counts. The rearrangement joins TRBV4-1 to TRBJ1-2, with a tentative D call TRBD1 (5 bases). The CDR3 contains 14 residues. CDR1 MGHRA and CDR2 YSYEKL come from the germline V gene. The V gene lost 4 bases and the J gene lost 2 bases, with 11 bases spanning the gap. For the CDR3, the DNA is TGCGCCAGCAGCCCCCAGGGAATCAACTATGGCTACACCTTC. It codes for CASSPQGINYGYTF.

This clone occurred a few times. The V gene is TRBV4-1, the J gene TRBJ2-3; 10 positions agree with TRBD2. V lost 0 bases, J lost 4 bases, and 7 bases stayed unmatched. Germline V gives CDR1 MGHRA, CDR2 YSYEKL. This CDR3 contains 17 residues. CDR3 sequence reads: CASSQDRASGSADTQYF. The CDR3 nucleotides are TGCGCCAGCAGCCAAGATCGGGCTAGCGGGAGTGCAGATACGCAGTATTTT.

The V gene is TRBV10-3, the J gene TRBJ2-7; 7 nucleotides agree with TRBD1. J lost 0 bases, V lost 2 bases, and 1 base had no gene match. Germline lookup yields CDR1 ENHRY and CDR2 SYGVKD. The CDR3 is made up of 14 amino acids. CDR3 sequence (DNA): TGTGCCATCAGTGAGGGACAGGACTCCTACGAGCAGTACTTC. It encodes CAISEGQDSYEQYF.

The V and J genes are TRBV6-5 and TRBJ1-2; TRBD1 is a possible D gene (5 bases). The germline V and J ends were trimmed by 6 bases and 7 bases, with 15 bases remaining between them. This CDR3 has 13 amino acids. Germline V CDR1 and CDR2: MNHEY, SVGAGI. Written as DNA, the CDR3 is TGTGCCAGCAGGACGACAGCTTACACTGGCTACACCTTC. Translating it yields CASRTTAYTGYTF.

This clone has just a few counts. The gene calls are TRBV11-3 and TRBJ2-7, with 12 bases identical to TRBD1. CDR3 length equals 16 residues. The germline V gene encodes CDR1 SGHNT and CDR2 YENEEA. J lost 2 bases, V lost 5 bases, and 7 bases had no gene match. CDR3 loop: CASSQGGQGATYEQYF. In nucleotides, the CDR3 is TGTGCCAGCAGCCAAGGGGGACAGGGGGCCACCTACGAGCAGTACTTC.

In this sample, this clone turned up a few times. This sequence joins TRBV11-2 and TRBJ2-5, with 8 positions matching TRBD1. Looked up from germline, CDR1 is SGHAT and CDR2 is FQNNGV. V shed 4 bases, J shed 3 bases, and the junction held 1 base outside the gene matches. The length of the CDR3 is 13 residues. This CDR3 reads CASSSTGEETQYF. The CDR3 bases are TGTGCCAGCAGCTCGACAGGGGAAGAGACCCAGTACTTC.